Included here is one T cell receptor beta chain sequence, with context. These data originate in a study of PD-L1 blockade in urothelial cancer. This CDR3 has 12 residues. Per germline, CDR1 MDHEN and CDR2 SYDVKM. The V end was cut by 5 bases, the J end by 5 bases, with 10 bases between. The sample's time point: peripheral blood 6 weeks after treatment start. Profiling relied on immunoSEQ multiplex PCR, and the TCRdb table lists in-frame clones only, not all of them. Of around 120,000 clones listed, approximately 90% were seen once; the top ten hold about 1.8%. The receptor's source is a man aged 60 to 69 with urothelial cancer. This sample comprised PBMCs, obtained around atezolizumab (anti-PD-L1) treatment. The chain recombines TRBV28 with TRBJ2-7; D is unclear. The DNA for the CDR3 is TGTGCCAGCAGTCCCCCGAGGAACGAGCAGTACTTC. Residues: CASSPPRNEQYF.